Shown below are 4 T cell receptor beta chains from a single sample sequenced in a study of blood T cells in healthy people across ages. Alongside a J-beta primer mix, a sample-barcoded 5' primer served in a second PCR lasting about 7 to 11 cycles. TCRdb used MiXCR to reprocess the 5' RACE reads, holding one entry per CDR3 protein. The sample lists some 880,000 distinct CDR3 sequences, roughly 35% occurring once. Sequenced input: blood. These receptors were collected from a man between 18 and 35 years old in good health.

This clonotype was seen at least ten times. This rearrangement joins TRBV9 to TRBJ1-2, with TRBD1 identical over 8 bases. Germline assignment: CDR1 SGDLS and CDR2 YYNGEE. J was trimmed by 2 bases and V by 4 bases; bases with no gene match: 10. This CDR3 is built from 16 residues. CDR3: CASSTQPGQANYGYTF. In DNA form, the CDR3 reads TGTGCCAGCAGCACTCAACCGGGACAGGCAAACTATGGCTACACCTTC.

This clonotype was counted only a few times. The chain has TRBV5-6 and TRBJ1-1; D unresolved. The V gene's germline CDR1 is SGHDT and CDR2 YYEEEE. Trimming shortened V by 3 bases and J by 1 base, and 13 bases separated the two germline ends. The length of the CDR3 is 15 residues. The CDR3 loop is CASSSIGRENTEAFF. CDR3 coding DNA: TGTGCCAGCAGCTCCATAGGACGGGAGAACACTGAAGCTTTCTTT.

This clonotype occurred once. The chain links TRBV4-1 to TRBJ2-1; maybe TRBD2 (7 bases). This CDR3 comprises 16 residues. The V gene lost 1 base and the J gene lost 8 bases, with 18 bases spanning the gap. CDR1 MGHRA and CDR2 YSYEKL come from the germline V gene. For the CDR3, the DNA is TGCGCCAGCAGCCAAGGCCGCGCTGGGGGGGCTGATGAGCAGTTCTTC. It is translated as CASSQGRAGGADEQFF.

The CDR3 here is CSARDPRDYNGELFF. CDR3 coding DNA: TGCAGTGCTAGAGATCCCAGGGACTACAACGGGGAGCTGTTTTTT. The rearrangement links TRBV20-1 to TRBJ2-2; 7 bases are shared with TRBD2. Germline V gene sequence: CDR1 DFQATT, CDR2 SNEGSKA (reference sequence). J gave up 7 bases and V 0 bases, and 8 bases lay outside the gene matches. The CDR3 length is 15 residues.